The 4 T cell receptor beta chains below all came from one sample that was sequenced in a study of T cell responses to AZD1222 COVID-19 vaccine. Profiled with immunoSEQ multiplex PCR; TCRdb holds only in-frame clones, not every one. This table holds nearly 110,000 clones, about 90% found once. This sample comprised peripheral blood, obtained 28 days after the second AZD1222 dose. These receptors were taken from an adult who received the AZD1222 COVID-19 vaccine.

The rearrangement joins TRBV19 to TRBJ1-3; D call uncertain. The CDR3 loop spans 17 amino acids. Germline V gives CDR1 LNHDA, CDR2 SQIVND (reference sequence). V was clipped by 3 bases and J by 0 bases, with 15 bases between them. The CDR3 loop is CASSMGDPRSSGNTIYF. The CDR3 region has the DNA TGTGCCAGTAGTATGGGAGACCCAAGGAGCTCTGGAAACACCATATATTTT.

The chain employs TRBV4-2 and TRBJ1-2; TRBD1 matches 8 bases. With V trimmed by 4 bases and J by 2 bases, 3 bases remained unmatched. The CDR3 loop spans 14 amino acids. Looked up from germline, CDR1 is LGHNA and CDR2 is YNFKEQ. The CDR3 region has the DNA TGTGCCAGCAGCCCCGGACAGGGAAACTATGGCTACACCTTC. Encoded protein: CASSPGQGNYGYTF.

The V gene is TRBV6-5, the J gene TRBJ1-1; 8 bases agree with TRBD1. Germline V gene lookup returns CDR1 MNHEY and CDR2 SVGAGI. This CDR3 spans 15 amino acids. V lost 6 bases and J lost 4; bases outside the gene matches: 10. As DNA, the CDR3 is TGTGCCAGCAGCCGGTTTACAGGGGGTTCCACTGAAGCTTTCTTT. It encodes CASSRFTGGSTEAFF.

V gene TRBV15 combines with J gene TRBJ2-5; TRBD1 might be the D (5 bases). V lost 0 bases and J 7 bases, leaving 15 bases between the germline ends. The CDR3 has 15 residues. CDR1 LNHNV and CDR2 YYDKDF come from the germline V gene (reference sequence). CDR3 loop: CATSRDLTGSGTQYF. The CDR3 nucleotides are TGTGCCACCAGCAGAGATCTTACAGGTTCGGGGACCCAGTACTTC.